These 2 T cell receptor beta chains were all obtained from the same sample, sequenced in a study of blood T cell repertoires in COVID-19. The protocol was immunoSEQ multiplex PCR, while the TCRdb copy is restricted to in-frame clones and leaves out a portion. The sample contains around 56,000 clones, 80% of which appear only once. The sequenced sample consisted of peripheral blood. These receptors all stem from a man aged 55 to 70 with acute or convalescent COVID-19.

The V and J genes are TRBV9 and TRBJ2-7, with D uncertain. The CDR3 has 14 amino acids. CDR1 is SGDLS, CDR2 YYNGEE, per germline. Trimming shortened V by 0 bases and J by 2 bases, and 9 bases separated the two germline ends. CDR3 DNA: TGTGCCAGCAGCGTAGGGCCTAGAACCTACGAGCAGTACTTC. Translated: CASSVGPRTYEQYF.

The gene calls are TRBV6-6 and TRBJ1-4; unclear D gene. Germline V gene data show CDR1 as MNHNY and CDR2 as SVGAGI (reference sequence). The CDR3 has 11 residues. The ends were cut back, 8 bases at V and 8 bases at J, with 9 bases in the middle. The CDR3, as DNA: TGTGCCAGCGGGTGGGAGGAAAAACTGTTTTTT. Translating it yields CASGWEEKLFF.